The rows below give T cell receptor beta chains drawn from one sample of a study of graft-versus-host responses after intestinal transplantation. Assay used: immunoSEQ multiplex PCR; TCRdb lists only in-frame clones, some missing. The table includes around 130,000 clones, over 85% detected once. These TCRs' antigens remain unknown. This specimen was unstimulated CD4+ T cells sorted from spleen or lymph node cells, taken before intestinal transplant. The receptors come from a human donor who received an intestinal transplant. Each CDR3 is given with its conserved first and last residue. D genes are given only for firm matches. Expanded clones are given a class, and other clones once, few, many or no size at all.

>TRBV29-1|TRBD1|-|TRBJ2-7
CSVEGSTGYEQYF
TGCAGCGTTGAGGGCTCGACAGGGTACGAGCAGTACTTC
>TRBV6-5|TRBD1|-|TRBJ1-2
CASSSDRASGYTF
TGTGCCAGCAGTTCAGACAGGGCGAGTGGCTACACCTTC
>TRBV5-1|TRBD2|-|TRBJ2-1
CASSERGNEQFF
TGCGCCAGCAGCGAGCGGGGCAATGAGCAGTTCTTC
>TRBV4-1|TRBD2|-|TRBJ2-1
CASSQERGLAGGSSYNEQFF
TGCGCCAGCAGCCAAGAAAGGGGACTAGCGGGGGGGAGCTCCTACAATGAGCAGTTCTTC
>TRBV5-1|TRBD1|-|TRBJ1-1
CASSLDGTGTLNTEAFF
TGCGCCAGCAGCTTGGATGGGACAGGGACTCTGAACACTGAAGCTTTCTTT
>TRBV27|TRBD1|-|TRBJ1-6
CASRIGQGNSPLHF
TGTGCCAGCCGTATAGGACAGGGGAATTCACCCCTCCACTTT
>TRBV5-1|TRBD2|-|TRBJ2-3
CASSYTSGGADTQYF
TGCGCCAGCAGTTATACTAGCGGGGGGGCAGATACGCAGTATTTT
>TRBV19|-|once|TRBJ2-7
CASSSGYEQYF
TGTGCCAGTAGTAGTGGCTACGAGCAGTACTTC
>TRBV18|-|-|TRBJ2-5
CASSPNPDQETQYF
TGTGCCAGCTCCCCAAACCCTGATCAAGAGACCCAGTACTTC
>TRBV15|-|-|TRBJ2-3
CATSRDSQGAQYF
TGTGCCACCAGCAGAGATTCACAGGGAGCGCAGTATTTT
>TRBV5-6|-|-|TRBJ1-2
CASSLLTGSRVSNYGYTF
TGTGCCAGCAGCCTGTTAACAGGCAGCCGAGTTTCTAACTATGGCTACACCTTC
>TRBV10-3|-|-|TRBJ2-3
CAISESKGTDTQYF
TGTGCCATCAGTGAGTCGAAGGGGACAGATACGCAGTATTTT
>TRBV7-3|TRBD1|-|TRBJ2-7
CASSLIGTGGDEQYF
TGTGCCAGCAGCTTAATAGGGACAGGGGGTGACGAGCAGTACTTC
>TRBV5-6|TRBD1|-|TRBJ2-7
CASSLGQLPEQYF
TGTGCCAGCAGCCTGGGACAGCTCCCCGAGCAGTACTTC
>TRBV6-5|-|-|TRBJ2-1
CASRKQGPQYNEQFF
TGTGCCAGCAGAAAGCAGGGGCCTCAATACAATGAGCAGTTCTTC
>TRBV6-5|-|-|TRBJ2-5
CASSEAGLTPQYF
TGTGCCAGCAGTGAAGCAGGATTGACTCCCCAGTACTTC
>TRBV11-1|-|few|TRBJ1-6
CASSLVVGNSPLHF
TGTGCCAGCAGCTTAGTGGTGGGTAATTCACCCCTCCACTTT
>TRBV5-4|-|-|TRBJ2-5
CASSLGQKETQYF
TGTGCCAGCAGCCTAGGACAGAAAGAGACCCAGTACTTC